Detailed here is one TCR beta chain. The data originate from a study of cytomegalovirus exposure and HLA in healthy donors. The primer mix had 60 Vbeta and 13 Jbeta primers. TCRdb keeps only in-frame clones here, not all; method: immunoSEQ multiplex PCR. This sample has more than 95,000 clones, with approximately 12% found just once. There are 13 residues in the CDR3. V was trimmed by 5 bases and J by 4 bases, leaving 8 bases between them. Per the germline V gene, CDR1 is SGHNT and CDR2 is YENEEA. Sequencing used PBMCs. This TCR derives from a man aged 35-49 years in good health and CMV-seropositive. V is TRBV11-3 and J is TRBJ2-2; D is unresolved. In DNA, the CDR3 is TGTGCCAGCAGCCTAAACCCCACCGGGGAGCTGTTTTTT. The encoded protein is CASSLNPTGELFF. Full variable domain (outside the CDR3, taken from reference TRBV11-3 and TRBJ2-2): EAGVVQSPRYKIIEKKQPVAFWCNPISGHNTLYWYLQNLGQGPELLIRYENEEAVDDSQLPKDRFSAERLKGVDSTLKIQPAELGDSAVYLCASSLNPTGELFFGEGSRLTVL.